The 21 T cell receptor beta chains given below trace back to one sample, sequenced in a study of shared clonotypes between healthy human individuals. Here immunoSEQ multiplex PCR was the method, and the copy in TCRdb shows in-frame clones only, minus some. The sample gives some 740,000 clones, nearly 95% of which show up once; about 24% is in the top ten. CD45RO-negative, CCR7-positively selected cells formed the naive CD8 fraction, excluding terminally differentiated effector memory CD45RA+ cells. Input material: naive CD8+ T cells sorted from blood. The origin of the receptors is a man aged 25-40 years in good health.

CDR3 bases: TGCGCCAGCAGCCAAGACGGCAGGCACGATGAAAAACTGTTTTTT. This sequence encodes CASSQDGRHDEKLFF. The chain recombines TRBV4-3 with TRBJ1-4; D remains unclear. V lost 0 bases to trimming and J lost 6 bases, with 11 bases between them. Per the germline V gene, CDR1 is LGHNA and CDR2 is YSLEER. This CDR3 has 15 amino acids.

V and J are TRBV18 and TRBJ1-3; the D is unclear. CDR1 is KGHSH, CDR2 LQKENI, per germline. V was cut by 6 bases and J by 0 bases, with 15 bases left in between. CDR3 size: 16 residues. CDR3 sequence (DNA): TGTGCCAGCTCCAAGAAAGAAATGAGCTCTGGAAACACCATATATTTT. Protein: CASSKKEMSSGNTIYF.

This sequence joins TRBV19 and TRBJ1-1; D call uncertain. This CDR3 contains 14 residues. V lost 5 bases to trimming and J lost 0 bases, with 10 bases between them. Germline V gene data show CDR1 as LNHDA and CDR2 as SQIVND (reference sequence). The CDR3 nucleotides read TGTGCCAGTAGTCCCTGGACTCTGAACACTGAAGCTTTCTTT. Translating gives CASSPWTLNTEAFF.

V and J are TRBV9 and TRBJ1-4, with 7 bases identical to TRBD1. The CDR3 spans 13 residues. After removal of 6 bases from V and 6 bases from J, the junction contained 5 bases not matched to a gene. Germline V gene lookup returns CDR1 SGDLS and CDR2 YYNGEE. CDR3 region: CASTPGTDEKLFF. The CDR3 DNA reads TGTGCCAGCACTCCCGGGACAGATGAAAAACTGTTTTTT.

V usage is TRBV29-1 and J usage is TRBJ2-5, with D perhaps TRBD1 (6 bases). The CDR3 contains 16 residues. Trimming left V 2 bases short and J 0 bases short, with 16 bases between. Germline V gene sequence: CDR1 SQVTM, CDR2 ANQGSEA. This chain's CDR3 is CSVEIPTGSYQETQYF. CDR3 sequence (DNA): TGCAGCGTTGAAATCCCCACAGGGTCGTACCAAGAGACCCAGTACTTC.

The V call is TRBV27, the J call TRBJ2-7, with D possibly called TRBD1 or TRBD2 (6 bases each). From germline, CDR1 is MNHEY and CDR2 SMNVEV (reference sequence). The CDR3 length is 15 residues. V was shortened by 2 bases and J by 5 bases, with 16 bases between the two germline ends. The CDR3 protein is CASSLHRYGGNEQYF. In nucleotides, the CDR3 is TGTGCCAGCAGTTTACACCGCTACGGGGGCAACGAGCAGTACTTC.

The V call is TRBV27, the J call TRBJ1-1; D not resolved. The V gene's germline CDR1 is MNHEY and CDR2 SMNVEV (reference sequence). The V end lost 6 bases, the J end lost 7 bases, and 18 bases lay between the germline ends. This CDR3 has 14 amino acids. CDR3 sequence reads: CASRGGLGGFEAFF. In nucleotides, the CDR3 is TGTGCCAGCAGGGGCGGCCTAGGAGGATTTGAAGCTTTCTTT.

The chain is built from TRBV28 and TRBJ1-5, with 9 bases fitting TRBD1. The CDR3 is 19 residues long. V trimming: 6 bases; J trimming: 4 bases; junction bases outside the gene matches: 19. Germline V gene data show CDR1 as MDHEN and CDR2 as SYDVKM. CDR3 nucleotides: TGTGCCAGCAGACCTTTCATCCCGGGACAGGGCCTTTGGAATCAGCCCCAGCATTTT. This codes for CASRPFIPGQGLWNQPQHF.

This chain connects TRBV5-1 to TRBJ2-1; D is unresolved. The CDR3 has 15 amino acids. Per germline, CDR1 SGHRS and CDR2 YFSETQ. V lost 0 bases and J lost 5, with 12 bases in between. DNA for the CDR3: TGCGCCAGCAGCTTGGTGGCGTTTTACAACAATGAGCAGTTCTTC. Its translation: CASSLVAFYNNEQFF. Looking up the rest from reference TRBV5-1 and TRBJ2-1 gives the full variable domain: KAGVTQTPRYLIKTRGQQVTLSCSPISGHRSVSWYQQTPGQGLQFLFEYFSETQRNKGNFPGRFSGRQFSNSRSEMNVSTLELGDSALYLCASSLVAFYNNEQFFGPGTRLTVL.

The rearrangement uses TRBV27 and TRBJ2-2, with 7 nucleotides matching TRBD1. CDR1 is MNHEY and CDR2 is SMNVEV in the germline V gene (reference sequence). V shed 2 bases, J shed 2 bases, and the junction held 5 bases outside the gene matches. The length of the CDR3 is 16 residues. The CDR3 is CASSLAGTVNTGELFF. CDR3 bases: TGTGCCAGCAGTTTAGCCGGGACAGTCAACACCGGGGAGCTGTTTTTT.

This clone was recorded only once. The chain links TRBV30 to TRBJ2-5, with TRBD2 matching over 11 bases. The CDR3 has 15 amino acids. CDR1 and CDR2 from the germline V gene are GTSNPN and SVGIG (reference sequence). The J segment lost 5 bases and the V segment lost 0 bases, leaving 5 bases of the junction unmatched. The CDR3 DNA is TGTGCCTGGAGTGTAGGTGCTAGCGGGAGGGAGACCCAGTACTTC. It codes for CAWSVGASGRETQYF. Full variable domain (rest looked up from reference TRBV30 and TRBJ2-5): SQTIHQWPATLVQPVGSPLSLECTVEGTSNPNLYWYRQAAGRGLQLLFYSVGIGQISSEVPQNLSASRPQDRQFILSSKKLLLSDSGFYLCAWSVGASGRETQYFGPGTRLLVL.

The rearrangement joins TRBV11-2 to TRBJ2-3; D ambiguous. The germline gives CDR1 SGHAT, CDR2 FQNNGV. V lost 6 bases and J lost 0, with 7 bases in between. This CDR3 has 13 amino acids. The CDR3 DNA reads as TGTGCCAGCAGGTCGAATAGCACAGATACGCAGTATTTT. Its translation: CASRSNSTDTQYF.

The CDR3 loop is CASSPDGPRQAYEQYF. The CDR3 nucleotides are TGTGCCAGCAGCCCAGATGGTCCCCGTCAGGCCTACGAGCAGTACTTC. The chain recombines TRBV27 with TRBJ2-7; D remains ambiguous. In germline, CDR1 is MNHEY, CDR2 SMNVEV (reference sequence). V lost 6 bases to trimming and J lost 2 bases, with 20 bases between them. This CDR3 comprises 16 residues.

The V and J genes are TRBV7-6 and TRBJ1-5, with D hard to call. The CDR3 is made up of 15 amino acids. The ends were cut back, 2 bases at V and 4 bases at J, with 12 bases in the middle. Per germline, CDR1 SGHVS and CDR2 FNYEAQ. The DNA of the CDR3 is TGTGCCAGCAGCTTATGGTCCGGGCCAAATCAGCCCCAGCATTTT. Translating it yields CASSLWSGPNQPQHF.

The V call is TRBV27, the J call TRBJ1-2; a possible D gene is TRBD1 (5 bases). The CDR3 length is 14 residues. V lost 7 bases to trimming and J lost 4 bases, with 16 bases between them. Germline-derived CDR1 and CDR2 are MNHEY and SMNVEV (reference sequence). CDR3 nucleotides: TGTGCCAGCATGCCGGGGGAGACGGGCTATGGCTACACCTTC. This translates into CASMPGETGYGYTF.

The chain joins TRBV27 to TRBJ2-1; D is undetermined. The CDR3 has 14 amino acids. V gave up 6 bases and J gave up 0 bases, with 9 bases separating them. From germline, CDR1 is MNHEY and CDR2 SMNVEV (reference sequence). The CDR3 here is CASRSFGSYNEQFF. CDR3 bases: TGTGCCAGCAGAAGCTTTGGCTCCTACAATGAGCAGTTCTTC.

The V and J genes are TRBV28 and TRBJ2-5; 8 bases agree with TRBD1. The CDR3 has 18 amino acids. The germline gives CDR1 MDHEN, CDR2 SYDVKM. The V segment lost 5 bases and the J segment 5 bases; nucleotides outside the gene matches: 19. The CDR3 nucleotides read TGTGCCAGCAGTCTCCCGGACAGGGCAAAGGCAAACTCGGAGACCCAGTACTTC. It specifies CASSLPDRAKANSETQYF. Full variable domain (missing parts from reference TRBV28 and TRBJ2-5): DVKVTQSSRYLVKRTGEKVFLECVQDMDHENMFWYRQDPGLGLRLIYFSYDVKMKEKGDIPEGYSVSREKKERFSLILESASTNQTSMYLCASSLPDRAKANSETQYFGPGTRLLVL.

The chain recombines TRBV7-2 with TRBJ2-6; D uncertain. The CDR3 is 14 amino acids. CDR1 is SGHTA, CDR2 FQGNSA, per germline. V was pared by 2 bases and J by 2 bases, with 4 bases between. DNA of the CDR3: TGTGCCAGCAGCTTACATACTGGGGCCAACGTCCTGACTTTC. Protein: CASSLHTGANVLTF.

The rearrangement joins TRBV19 to TRBJ2-1; D is possibly TRBD1 or TRBD2 (7 bases each). V lost 6 bases and J lost 0, with 18 bases in between. CDR3 length: 17 residues. Germline V gene sequence: CDR1 LNHDA, CDR2 SQIVND (reference sequence). The CDR3 spells CASSPQGGGISYNEQFF. DNA for the CDR3: TGTGCCAGTAGCCCCCAGGGGGGGGGAATCTCCTACAATGAGCAGTTCTTC. The whole variable domain, remainder taken from reference TRBV19 and TRBJ2-1, is DGGITQSPKYLFRKEGQNVTLSCEQNLNHDAMYWYRQDPGQGLRLIYYSQIVNDFQKGDIAEGYSVSREKKESFPLTVTSAQKNPTAFYLCASSPQGGGISYNEQFFGPGTRLTVL.

V usage is TRBV19 and J usage is TRBJ2-1; tentatively, D is TRBD2 (6 bases). Per the germline V gene, CDR1 is LNHDA and CDR2 is SQIVND (reference sequence). Between the trimmed V and J ends, which lost 5 bases and 14 bases, there was a span of 13 bases. The CDR3 consists of 11 residues. CDR3 nucleotides: TGTGCCAGTAGTGATAGGGAGGTGGAGTTCTTC. Encoded protein: CASSDREVEFF.

V and J are TRBV27 and TRBJ2-4, with D possibly being TRBD2 (7 bases). V was cut by 2 bases and J by 3 bases, with 14 bases left in between. CDR1 and CDR2 from the germline V gene are MNHEY and SMNVEV (reference sequence). CDR3 size: 16 residues. The CDR3 protein is CASSLRGGRVKNIQYF. The CDR3 nucleotides read TGTGCCAGCAGTTTAAGGGGGGGGCGCGTCAAAAACATTCAGTACTTC.